What follows is one TCR beta chain and its context. This clonotype was observed a handful of times. Its cognate antigen has yet to be identified. Base-call qualities are not available, and no considerably larger clone is one nucleotide away. The sample belongs to a study of blood T cells in healthy people across ages (dated by TCRdb to the mid-2010s). General notes on the study: In model experiments, template switching captured about one uniquely barcoded TCR beta cDNA molecule for every two T cells. Age-related changes in TCR beta repertoire diversity were measured in the study by deep sequencing normalized with unique cDNA molecular identifiers. The donors were split into four age groups: young (average about 16 years), middle-aged (around 40), aged (roughly 68) and long-lived (82). To avoid experimental bias, donors of different ages were spread randomly across the sequencing lanes. Using the same blood draw, the study looked at two additional independent replicas of 1 million unique cDNA reads for two donors, one aged 18 to 30 and the other aged 80 or older.

The library was produced with 5' RACE. TCRdb records Illumina HiSeq 2500 as the sequencer. A second PCR of about 6 to 11 cycles was performed with a sample-barcoded 5' primer and a J-beta primer mix. A template-switch 5' adaptor carrying 12 random nucleotides introduced a unique molecular identifier onto each TCR beta cDNA molecule. Each sample yielded at least 3 million CDR3-containing paired-end reads. All of the RNA was converted into first-strand cDNA using the Mint cDNA synthesis kit, with a TRBC-specific oligonucleotide serving as the primer. After uracil-DNA glycosylase treatment, a first 18-cycle PCR used universal primers M1SS and BC2_uni_R on all cDNA. As for how the authors treated the data: For normalization, 1 million high-quality reads, each with a distinct molecular identifier, were randomly selected from each sample. Reads sharing molecular identifiers were discarded rather than binned into consensus sequences. MiTCR, run with a Q25 quality threshold and the strictest error-elimination algorithm, handled CDR3 identification, clonotype clustering and error correction. Lower-bound total TCR beta diversity was estimated with a nonparametric unseen species model using Euler transformation. The public reads were reanalyzed by TCRdb: fastp trimming at Q25, MiXCR alignment, in-frame beta chains only. All rows with the same CDR3 protein become a single entry with the most common DNA and genes. The V and J calls were not made by the authors but by TCRdb's processing. For this sample the table gives about 570,000 distinct CDR3 sequences, of which approximately 25% were detected only once. The ten largest account for roughly 20% of the sample.

The donors were some 36 Caucasian individuals from Russia, aged about 6 to 95 years, who were systemically healthy. Roughly 10 milliliters of peripheral blood were collected from each donor into EDTA-treated Vacutainer tubes. Ficoll-Paque density-gradient centrifugation was used to isolate PBMCs, with at least 6.5 million per sample. Total RNA, at least 6 micrograms per sample, was extracted from PBMCs with Trizol reagent. For every donor, an aliquot of PBMCs went through flow cytometry to measure the percentages of naive CD45RAhigh/CD27high T cells. What the research found in general, with its limitations: The long-lived group showed more naive CD4+ T cells, fewer expanded clones and increased TCR diversity than the aged group, suggesting age selection. Bulk unsorted PBMC profiling prevented conclusive comparison of naive and antigen-experienced compartments. There was a strong correlation between observed TCR beta diversity and the percentage of naive T cells measured by flow cytometry. Observed TCR beta diversity per million T cells fell roughly linearly with age, and a significant reduction was already apparent by age around 40. Estimates of total diversity based on one million sequenced T cells were regarded as lower bounds and as underestimates. Because donor CMV infection status was unknown, age-related changes in expanded clonotypes were potentially confounded.

The CDR3 holds 17 amino acids from the cysteine to the phenylalanine. Only the CDR3 part of the read is kept: 51 bases, read in frame from the first base. The rearrangement combines TRBV21-1 with TRBJ1-6. TRBV21-1 is tagged as a pseudogene. The sequenced sample consisted of blood. The sequence was obtained from a woman in her sixties or seventies in good health. The CDR3 reads CASSGRWRSSYNSPLHF. The base sequence is TGTGCCAGCAGCGGCCGCTGGAGGAGCTCCTATAATTCACCCCTCCACTTT.